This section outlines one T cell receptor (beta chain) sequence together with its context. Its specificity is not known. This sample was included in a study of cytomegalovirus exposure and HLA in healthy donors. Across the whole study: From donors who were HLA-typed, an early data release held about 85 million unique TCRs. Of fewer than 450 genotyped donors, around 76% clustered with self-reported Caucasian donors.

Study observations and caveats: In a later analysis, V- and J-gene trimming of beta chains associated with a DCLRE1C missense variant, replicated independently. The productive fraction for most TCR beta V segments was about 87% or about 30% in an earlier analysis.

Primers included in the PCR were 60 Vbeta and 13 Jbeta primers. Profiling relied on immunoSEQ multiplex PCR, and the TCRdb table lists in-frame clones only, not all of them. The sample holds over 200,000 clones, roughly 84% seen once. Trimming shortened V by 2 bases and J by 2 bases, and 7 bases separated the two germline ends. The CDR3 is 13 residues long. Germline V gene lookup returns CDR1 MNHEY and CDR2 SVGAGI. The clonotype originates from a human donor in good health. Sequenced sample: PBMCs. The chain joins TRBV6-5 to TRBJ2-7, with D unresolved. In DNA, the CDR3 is TGTGCCAGCAGTTACACCCGGGCCTACGAGCAGTACTTC. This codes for CASSYTRAYEQYF.